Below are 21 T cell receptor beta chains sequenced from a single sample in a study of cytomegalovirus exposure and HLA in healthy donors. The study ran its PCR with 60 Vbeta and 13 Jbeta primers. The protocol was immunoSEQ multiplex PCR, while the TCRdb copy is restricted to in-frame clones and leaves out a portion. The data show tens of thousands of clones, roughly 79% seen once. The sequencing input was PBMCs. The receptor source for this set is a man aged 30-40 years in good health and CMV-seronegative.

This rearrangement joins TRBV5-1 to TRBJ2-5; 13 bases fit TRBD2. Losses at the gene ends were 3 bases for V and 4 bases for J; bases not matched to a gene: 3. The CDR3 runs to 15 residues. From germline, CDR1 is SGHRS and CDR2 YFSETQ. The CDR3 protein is CASSSGLAGTETQYF. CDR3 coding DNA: TGCGCCAGCAGCTCGGGACTAGCGGGGACAGAGACCCAGTACTTC.

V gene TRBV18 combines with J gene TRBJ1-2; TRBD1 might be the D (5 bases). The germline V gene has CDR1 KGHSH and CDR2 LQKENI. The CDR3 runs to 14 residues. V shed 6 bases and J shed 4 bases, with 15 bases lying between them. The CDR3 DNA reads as TGTGCCAGCTCGCCGAGACAGATACCCTATGGCTACACCTTC. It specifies CASSPRQIPYGYTF. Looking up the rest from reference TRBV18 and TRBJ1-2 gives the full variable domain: NAGVMQNPRHLVRRRGQEARLRCSPMKGHSHVYWYRQLPEEGLKFMVYLQKENIIDESGMPKERFSAEFPKEGPSILRIQQVVRGDSAAYFCASSPRQIPYGYTFGSGTRLTVV.

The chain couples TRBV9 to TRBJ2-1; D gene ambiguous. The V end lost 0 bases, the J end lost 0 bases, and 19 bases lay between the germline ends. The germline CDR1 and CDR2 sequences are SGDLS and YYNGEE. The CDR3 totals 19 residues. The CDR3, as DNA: TGTGCCAGCAGCGTAGCGTACCGGCCGGCGAGGAGCTCCTACAATGAGCAGTTCTTC. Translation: CASSVAYRPARSSYNEQFF.

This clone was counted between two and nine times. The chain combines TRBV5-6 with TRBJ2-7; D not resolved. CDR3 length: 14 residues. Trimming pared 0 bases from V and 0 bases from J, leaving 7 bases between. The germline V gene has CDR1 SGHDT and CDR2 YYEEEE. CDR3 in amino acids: CASSLGWGSYEQYV. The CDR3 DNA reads TGTGCCAGCAGCTTGGGTTGGGGCTCCTACGAGCAGTACGTC.

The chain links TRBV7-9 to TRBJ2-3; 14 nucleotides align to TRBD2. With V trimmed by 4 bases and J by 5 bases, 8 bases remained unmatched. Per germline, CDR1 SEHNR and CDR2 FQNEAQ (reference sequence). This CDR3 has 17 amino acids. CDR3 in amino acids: CASSYRLAGGPGDTQYF. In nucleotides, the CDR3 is TGTGCCAGCAGCTATAGACTAGCGGGAGGGCCAGGAGATACGCAGTATTTT.

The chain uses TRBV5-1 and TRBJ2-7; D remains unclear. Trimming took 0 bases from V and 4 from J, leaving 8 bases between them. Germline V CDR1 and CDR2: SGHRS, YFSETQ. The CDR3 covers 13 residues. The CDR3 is CASSLAYGYEQYF. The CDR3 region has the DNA TGCGCCAGCAGCTTGGCATACGGTTACGAGCAGTACTTC.

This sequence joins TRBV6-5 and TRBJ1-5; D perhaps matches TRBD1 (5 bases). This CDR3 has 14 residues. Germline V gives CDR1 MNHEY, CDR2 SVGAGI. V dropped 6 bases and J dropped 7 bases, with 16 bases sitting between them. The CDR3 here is CASRTGGRTQPQHF. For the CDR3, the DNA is TGTGCCAGCAGGACGGGGGGGAGGACCCAGCCCCAGCATTTT.

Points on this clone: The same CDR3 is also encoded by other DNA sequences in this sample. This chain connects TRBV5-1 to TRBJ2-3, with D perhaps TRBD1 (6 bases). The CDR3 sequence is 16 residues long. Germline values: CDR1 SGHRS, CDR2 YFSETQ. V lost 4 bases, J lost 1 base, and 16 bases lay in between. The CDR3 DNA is TGCGCCAGCAGCCTGGGCCAGGGGTCCCGCACAGATACGCAGTATTTT. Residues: CASSLGQGSRTDTQYF.

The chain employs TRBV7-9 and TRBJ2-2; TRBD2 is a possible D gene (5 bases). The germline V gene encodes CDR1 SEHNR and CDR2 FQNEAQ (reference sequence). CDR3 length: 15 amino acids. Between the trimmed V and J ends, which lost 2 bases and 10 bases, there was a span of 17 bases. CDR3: CASSLFGGAAQELFF. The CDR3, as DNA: TGTGCCAGCAGCTTATTCGGAGGAGCGGCCCAGGAGCTGTTTTTT.

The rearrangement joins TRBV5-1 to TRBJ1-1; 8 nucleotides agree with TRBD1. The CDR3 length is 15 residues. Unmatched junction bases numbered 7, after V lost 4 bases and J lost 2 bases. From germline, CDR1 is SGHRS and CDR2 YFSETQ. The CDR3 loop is CASSPAGGDNTEAFF. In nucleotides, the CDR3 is TGCGCCAGCAGCCCTGCAGGGGGCGACAACACTGAAGCTTTCTTT.

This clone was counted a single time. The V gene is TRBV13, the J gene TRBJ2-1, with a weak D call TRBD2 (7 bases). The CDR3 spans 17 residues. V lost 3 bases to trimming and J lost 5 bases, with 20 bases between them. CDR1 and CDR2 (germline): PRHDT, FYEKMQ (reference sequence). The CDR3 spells CASSFGGAGVGHNEQFF. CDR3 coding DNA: TGTGCCAGCAGCTTTGGGGGGGCGGGAGTGGGCCACAATGAGCAGTTCTTC.

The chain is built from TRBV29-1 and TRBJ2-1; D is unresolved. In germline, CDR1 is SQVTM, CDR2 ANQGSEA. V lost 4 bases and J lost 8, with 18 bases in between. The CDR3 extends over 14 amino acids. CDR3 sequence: CSVARSGTQYEQFF. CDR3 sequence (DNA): TGCAGCGTTGCGAGGTCTGGTACACAATATGAGCAGTTCTTC.

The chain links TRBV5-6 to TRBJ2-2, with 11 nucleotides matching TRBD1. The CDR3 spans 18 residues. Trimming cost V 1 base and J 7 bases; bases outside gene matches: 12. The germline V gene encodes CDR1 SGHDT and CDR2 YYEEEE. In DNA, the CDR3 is TGTGCCAGCAGCTTGTTTCTGTTCCTGGGACAGGGGGTCGGGGAGCTGTTTTTT. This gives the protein CASSLFLFLGQGVGELFF.

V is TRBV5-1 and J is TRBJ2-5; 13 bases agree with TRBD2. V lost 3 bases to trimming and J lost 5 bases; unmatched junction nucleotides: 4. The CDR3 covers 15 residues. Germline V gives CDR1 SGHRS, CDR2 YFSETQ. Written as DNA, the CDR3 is TGCGCCAGCAGCTGGACTAGCGGGGGACCTGAGACCCAGTACTTC. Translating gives CASSWTSGGPETQYF.

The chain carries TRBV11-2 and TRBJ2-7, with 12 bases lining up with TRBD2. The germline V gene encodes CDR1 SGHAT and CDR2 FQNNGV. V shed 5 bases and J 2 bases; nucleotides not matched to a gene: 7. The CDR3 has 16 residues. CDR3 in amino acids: CASSRTSGGPTYEQYF. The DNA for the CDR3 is TGTGCCAGCAGCCGAACTAGCGGGGGGCCGACCTACGAGCAGTACTTC.

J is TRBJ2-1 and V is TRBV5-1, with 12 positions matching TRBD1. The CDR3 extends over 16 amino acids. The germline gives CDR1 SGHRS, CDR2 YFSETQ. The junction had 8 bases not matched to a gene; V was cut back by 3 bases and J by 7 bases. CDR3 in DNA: TGCGCCAGCAGCTCAGACCCGGGACAGGGGGCGAATGAGCAGTTCTTC. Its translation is CASSSDPGQGANEQFF.

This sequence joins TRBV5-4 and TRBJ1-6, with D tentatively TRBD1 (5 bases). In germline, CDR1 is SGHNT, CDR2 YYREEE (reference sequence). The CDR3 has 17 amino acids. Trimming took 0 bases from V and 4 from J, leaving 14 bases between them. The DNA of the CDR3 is TGTGCCAGCAGCTTGGTAACCACGGGGGTGTATAATTCACCCCTCCACTTT. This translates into CASSLVTTGVYNSPLHF.

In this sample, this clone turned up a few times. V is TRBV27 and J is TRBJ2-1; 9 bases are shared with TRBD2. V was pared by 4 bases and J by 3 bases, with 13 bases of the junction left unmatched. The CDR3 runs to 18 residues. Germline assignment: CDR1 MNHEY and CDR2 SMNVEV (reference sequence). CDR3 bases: TGTGCCAGCAGTTACCTCCCCCGGCGGGAGGGCCGCTACAATGAGCAGTTCTTC. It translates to CASSYLPRREGRYNEQFF.

The CDR3 protein is CASSYFAGAGEAFF. Here the CDR3 DNA reads TGTGCCAGCAGTTACTTCGCAGGGGCTGGAGAAGCTTTCTTT. The V and J genes are TRBV6-6 and TRBJ1-1, with a weak D call TRBD1 (6 bases). Germline V gives CDR1 MNHNY, CDR2 SVGAGI (reference sequence). The CDR3 loop spans 14 amino acids. Trimming left V 1 base short and J 8 bases short, with 14 bases between.

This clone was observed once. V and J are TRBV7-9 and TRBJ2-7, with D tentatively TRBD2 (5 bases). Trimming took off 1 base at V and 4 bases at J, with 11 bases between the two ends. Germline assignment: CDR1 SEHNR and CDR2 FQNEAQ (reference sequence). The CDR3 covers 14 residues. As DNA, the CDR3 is TGTGCCAGCAGCTTAGTCGGGTCGGGGTACGAGCAGTACTTC. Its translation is CASSLVGSGYEQYF.

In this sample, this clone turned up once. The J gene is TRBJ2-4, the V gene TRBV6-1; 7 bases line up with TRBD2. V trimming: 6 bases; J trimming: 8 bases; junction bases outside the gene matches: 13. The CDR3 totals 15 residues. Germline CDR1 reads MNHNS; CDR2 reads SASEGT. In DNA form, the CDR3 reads TGTGCCAGCAGGTTCGAGCGGGGCCTAAGTGACATTCAGTACTTC. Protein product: CASRFERGLSDIQYF.